A selection of T cell receptor beta chains follows, all from one sample in a study of OX40 agonist ivuxolimab in advanced cancers. Sequencing was performed with immunoSEQ multiplex PCR; in TCRdb, only in-frame clones are kept and a portion is missing. The profile shows tens of thousands of clones, around nine tenths of them singletons. Material: CD4+ or CD8+ T cells sorted from blood, obtained in a trial of the OX40 agonist ivuxolimab. The origin of the receptors is an adult with an advanced solid tumor such as melanoma, head and neck, liver or kidney cancer. CDR3s include the opening cysteine and the closing phenylalanine or tryptophan. The order of the fields is V gene, clone size, J gene, D gene, CDR3 protein, CDR3 DNA. The D gene is left open where the match is weak. The size field is filled for only some rows; it gives once, few, many or a size class.

TRBV30	few	TRBJ2-5	TRBD2	CARGEGHQETQYF	TGTGCCCGGGGGGAGGGACACCAAGAGACCCAGTACTTC
TRBV13	-	TRBJ2-3	-	CASNRQGGTDTQYF	TGTGCCAGCAATCGGCAGGGCGGGACAGATACGCAGTATTTT
TRBV19	-	TRBJ2-5	TRBD2	CASSISASGPQETQYF	TGTGCCAGTAGTATTAGCGCTAGCGGGCCCCAAGAGACCCAGTACTTC
TRBV29-1	-	TRBJ2-5	-	CSVTGWETQYF	TGCAGCGTTACAGGGTGGGAGACCCAGTACTTC
TRBV5-1	-	TRBJ2-5	TRBD2	CASSPIPGTSGQETQYF	TGCGCCAGCAGCCCCATTCCCGGGACTAGCGGACAAGAGACCCAGTACTTC
TRBV6-5	-	TRBJ2-5	-	CASSYYRGQETQYF	TGTGCCAGCAGTTACTATCGGGGACAAGAGACCCAGTACTTC
TRBV6-5	-	TRBJ1-2	TRBD1	CASSYSWTGMGGYTF	TGTGCCAGCAGTTACTCCTGGACAGGGATGGGTGGCTACACCTTC
TRBV5-4	-	TRBJ2-7	-	CASSSPGPYEQYF	TGTGCCAGCAGTTCTCCGGGGCCCTACGAGCAGTACTTC
TRBV4-1	-	TRBJ2-1	TRBD1	CASSQAQGHEQFF	TGCGCCAGCAGCCAGGCACAGGGGCATGAGCAGTTCTTC
TRBV13	-	TRBJ1-2	TRBD1	CASSLLTGVYGYTF	TGTGCCAGCAGCTTACTGACAGGGGTTTATGGCTACACCTTC
TRBV9	few	TRBJ1-1	-	CASSILPGRDTEAFF	TGTGCCAGCAGCATCCTCCCGGGGCGGGACACTGAAGCTTTCTTT
TRBV5-4	-	TRBJ1-4	-	CASSRESAPQEKLFF	TGTGCCAGCAGCCGAGAATCCGCGCCCCAGGAAAAACTGTTTTTT
TRBV5-1	-	TRBJ2-2	TRBD2	CASSTGTSGATGELFF	TGCGCCAGCAGCACAGGGACTAGCGGGGCCACCGGGGAGCTGTTTTTT
TRBV5-1	few	TRBJ2-6	TRBD1	CASSLGDRVFSGANVLTF	TGCGCCAGCAGCTTGGGGGACAGGGTTTTCTCTGGGGCCAACGTCCTGACTTTC
TRBV2	-	TRBJ1-5	-	CASRRESQPQHF	TGTGCCAGCAGACGAGAAAGCCAGCCCCAGCATTTT
TRBV6-4	-	TRBJ2-3	-	CASSQDSYTDTQYF	TGTGCCAGCAGCCAGGACTCTTACACAGATACGCAGTATTTT
TRBV29-1	-	TRBJ2-2	TRBD1	CSVVQGADTGELFF	TGCAGCGTCGTACAGGGGGCAGACACCGGGGAGCTGTTTTTT
TRBV18	once	TRBJ2-3	-	CASSGGPGTDTQYF	TGTGCCAGCTCAGGGGGCCCGGGTACAGATACGCAGTATTTT
TRBV6-1	-	TRBJ1-2	-	CASSVYRARNYGYTF	TGTGCCAGCAGTGTTTACAGGGCTAGGAACTATGGCTACACCTTC
TRBV10-1	-	TRBJ2-2	-	CASSEWSRRGDGELFF	TGCGCCAGCAGTGAGTGGTCACGACGGGGCGACGGGGAGCTGTTTTTT
TRBV2	once	TRBJ2-6	-	CASRGAGANVLTF	TGTGCCAGCAGGGGTGCCGGGGCCAACGTCCTGACTTTC
TRBV7-9	-	TRBJ2-5	-	CASSAHQGKPETQYF	TGTGCCAGCAGCGCACACCAGGGGAAACCAGAGACCCAGTACTTC
TRBV7-6	-	TRBJ2-7	TRBD1	CASSPDRVSYEQYF	TGTGCCAGCAGCCCCGACAGGGTCTCGTACGAGCAGTACTTC
TRBV7-8	-	TRBJ1-6	-	CASSLAGGGSPLHF	TGTGCCAGCAGCTTAGCGGGGGGTGGTTCACCCCTCCACTTT
TRBV5-4	-	TRBJ2-1	TRBD2	CASSLEGGRYNEQFF	TGTGCCAGCAGCTTGGAAGGCGGGAGATACAATGAGCAGTTCTTC
TRBV23-1	-	TRBJ1-4	-	CASSQYLLVGQEANEKLFF	TGCGCCAGCAGTCAATACCTCTTAGTGGGGCAGGAAGCTAATGAAAAACTGTTTTTT
TRBV5-1	-	TRBJ2-7	TRBD1	CASSLAGGLNYEQYF	TGCGCCAGCAGCTTGGCAGGGGGCTTAAACTACGAGCAGTACTTC
TRBV11-2	-	TRBJ2-3	-	CASSLAGPGLTDTQYF	TGTGCCAGCAGCCTGGCCGGTCCGGGTCTCACAGATACGCAGTATTTT
TRBV6-5	-	TRBJ1-3	-	CASSYAPGVSGNTIYF	TGTGCCAGCAGTTACGCCCCAGGGGTTTCTGGAAACACCATATATTTT
TRBV5-6	-	TRBJ1-6	-	CASSKITGLNSPLHF	TGTGCCAGCAGTAAAATTACAGGGCTTAATTCACCCCTCCACTTT
TRBV7-2	-	TRBJ2-7	-	CASSLCDGVGCDEQYF	TGTGCCAGCAGCTTATGTGACGGGGTGGGTTGCGACGAGCAGTACTTC
TRBV6-1	-	TRBJ1-1	-	CASSPSGSTEAFF	TGTGCCAGCAGTCCTTCGGGGAGCACTGAAGCTTTCTTT
TRBV5-4	-	TRBJ2-2	-	CASSLVPNTGELFF	TGTGCCAGCAGCTTGGTCCCGAACACCGGGGAGCTGTTTTTT
TRBV5-4	-	TRBJ1-1	-	CASSQDRLGAFF	TGTGCCAGCAGTCAAGACAGGTTGGGGGCTTTCTTT
TRBV10-3	few	TRBJ1-1	TRBD1	CAISTGRVAEAFF	TGTGCCATCTCGACAGGGAGGGTCGCTGAAGCTTTCTTT